The text below deals with one T cell receptor (beta chain). In its sample, this clone was seen once. The antigen this receptor binds is unknown. Within one base of it there is no much larger clone, and no base qualities were kept. The sample belongs to a study of blood T cell repertoires in COVID-19 (dated by TCRdb to the early 2020s). Concerning the study at large: Collaborator samples came from the United States, Italy and Spain and covered acute and convalescent phases of COVID-19. Where HLA class I and class II types were available, the types were taken from metadata supplied by the sample provider, not from assay-based typing. The sample metadata nearly always contained a de-identified subject ID, COVID-19 status, age in years and sex. The repertoires were released in a freely available public database meant as a resource for research on the immune response to SARS-CoV-2. The prospective study material was composed of cDNA or gDNA derived from T cells, B-cell-depleted T cells, or PBMCs. Subjects who had been exposed to COVID-19, were actively infected with it, or had recovered from it provided the deeply sampled blood TCRbeta repertoires that made up the dataset. The samples were drawn from two sources: the first 160 participants of the ongoing ImmuneRACE study, and 1,200 or so subjects contributed by 6 global collaborators.

Study-wide findings and limitations: How much clinical and demographic metadata was included differed by source and by participant, and the metadata was provided uncurated.

Each collaborating institution followed its own protocols to collect whole blood in K2EDTA tubes. For TCRbeta analysis, collaborators shipped samples in one of three forms: frozen whole blood, isolated PBMCs, or DNA extracted from either of those sample types. TCRbeta CDR3 regions were amplified from genomic DNA by means of the immunoSEQ Assay, a bias-controlled multiplex PCR. The authors' pipeline ran thus. Nucleated cell counts per sample were estimated from amplification of reference gene primers within the assay. Sequence reads were collapsed and filtered to measure the absolute abundance of every unique TCRbeta CDR3 rearrangement. For each sample, productive Simpson clonality was calculated as the square root of Simpson's diversity index across productive rearrangements. The clones in this table, taken by TCRdb from immuneACCESS, are in-frame only. Not every clone is retained; where verified, under half of the shortfall comes from an unresolved V gene, and the cause of the rest is unknown. That table is the source of V, J and clone size, and D and trimming were worked out from the DNA. The sample yields 35,000 to 40,000 clones; about nine tenths were counted once. Roughly an eighth of the sample lies in the top ten.

Sequenced material: peripheral blood. This TCR derives from a man aged 65-85 years with acute or convalescent COVID-19.

The CDR3 protein sequence reads: CASSPTAGVTGELFF. Read as DNA, the sequence is TGTGCCAGCAGCCCGACCGCGGGAGTTACCGGGGAGCTGTTTTTT. This receptor chain uses TRBV3-1 (or the pseudogene TRBV3-2) and TRBJ2-2, with TRBD2 matching 7 junction bases. The CDR3 covers 15 residues, taking in both the cysteine and the phenylalanine. Kept here is only the CDR3 DNA, which spans 45 bases and is read in frame from base 1. The germline V gene (reference sequence) specifies LGHDT as CDR1 and YNNKEL as CDR2. The junction shows trimming of 4 bases on V and 5 bases on J, and the gene matches do not reach 7 bases of it.